The clone carrying this T cell receptor (beta chain) occurred a few times. The germline V gene encodes CDR1 ENHRY and CDR2 SYGVKD. The CDR3 has 14 amino acids. V lost 3 bases and J 2 bases, leaving 10 bases between the germline ends. This entry is derived from a study of patients and donors after allogeneic stem cell transplantation. TCRdb re-analysed the RT-PCR reads in MiXCR, keeping a single row per CDR3 protein. The sample consists of about 150,000 distinct CDR3 sequences, about two fifths of them appearing once. This sequence originates from a human donor who was either an allogeneic HSCT recipient or a stem cell or donor lymphocyte infusion donor (not recorded which). It is not recorded whose cells these are; they may come from a transplant donor. Sample: blood, either unsorted or a sorted T cell fraction (not recorded which). V and J are TRBV10-3 and TRBJ2-5, with D perhaps matching TRBD1 or TRBD2 (6 bases each). In DNA form, the CDR3 reads TGTGCCATCAGTGACAGGAGGGGGCAAGAGACCCAGTACTTC. It codes for CAISDRRGQETQYF.